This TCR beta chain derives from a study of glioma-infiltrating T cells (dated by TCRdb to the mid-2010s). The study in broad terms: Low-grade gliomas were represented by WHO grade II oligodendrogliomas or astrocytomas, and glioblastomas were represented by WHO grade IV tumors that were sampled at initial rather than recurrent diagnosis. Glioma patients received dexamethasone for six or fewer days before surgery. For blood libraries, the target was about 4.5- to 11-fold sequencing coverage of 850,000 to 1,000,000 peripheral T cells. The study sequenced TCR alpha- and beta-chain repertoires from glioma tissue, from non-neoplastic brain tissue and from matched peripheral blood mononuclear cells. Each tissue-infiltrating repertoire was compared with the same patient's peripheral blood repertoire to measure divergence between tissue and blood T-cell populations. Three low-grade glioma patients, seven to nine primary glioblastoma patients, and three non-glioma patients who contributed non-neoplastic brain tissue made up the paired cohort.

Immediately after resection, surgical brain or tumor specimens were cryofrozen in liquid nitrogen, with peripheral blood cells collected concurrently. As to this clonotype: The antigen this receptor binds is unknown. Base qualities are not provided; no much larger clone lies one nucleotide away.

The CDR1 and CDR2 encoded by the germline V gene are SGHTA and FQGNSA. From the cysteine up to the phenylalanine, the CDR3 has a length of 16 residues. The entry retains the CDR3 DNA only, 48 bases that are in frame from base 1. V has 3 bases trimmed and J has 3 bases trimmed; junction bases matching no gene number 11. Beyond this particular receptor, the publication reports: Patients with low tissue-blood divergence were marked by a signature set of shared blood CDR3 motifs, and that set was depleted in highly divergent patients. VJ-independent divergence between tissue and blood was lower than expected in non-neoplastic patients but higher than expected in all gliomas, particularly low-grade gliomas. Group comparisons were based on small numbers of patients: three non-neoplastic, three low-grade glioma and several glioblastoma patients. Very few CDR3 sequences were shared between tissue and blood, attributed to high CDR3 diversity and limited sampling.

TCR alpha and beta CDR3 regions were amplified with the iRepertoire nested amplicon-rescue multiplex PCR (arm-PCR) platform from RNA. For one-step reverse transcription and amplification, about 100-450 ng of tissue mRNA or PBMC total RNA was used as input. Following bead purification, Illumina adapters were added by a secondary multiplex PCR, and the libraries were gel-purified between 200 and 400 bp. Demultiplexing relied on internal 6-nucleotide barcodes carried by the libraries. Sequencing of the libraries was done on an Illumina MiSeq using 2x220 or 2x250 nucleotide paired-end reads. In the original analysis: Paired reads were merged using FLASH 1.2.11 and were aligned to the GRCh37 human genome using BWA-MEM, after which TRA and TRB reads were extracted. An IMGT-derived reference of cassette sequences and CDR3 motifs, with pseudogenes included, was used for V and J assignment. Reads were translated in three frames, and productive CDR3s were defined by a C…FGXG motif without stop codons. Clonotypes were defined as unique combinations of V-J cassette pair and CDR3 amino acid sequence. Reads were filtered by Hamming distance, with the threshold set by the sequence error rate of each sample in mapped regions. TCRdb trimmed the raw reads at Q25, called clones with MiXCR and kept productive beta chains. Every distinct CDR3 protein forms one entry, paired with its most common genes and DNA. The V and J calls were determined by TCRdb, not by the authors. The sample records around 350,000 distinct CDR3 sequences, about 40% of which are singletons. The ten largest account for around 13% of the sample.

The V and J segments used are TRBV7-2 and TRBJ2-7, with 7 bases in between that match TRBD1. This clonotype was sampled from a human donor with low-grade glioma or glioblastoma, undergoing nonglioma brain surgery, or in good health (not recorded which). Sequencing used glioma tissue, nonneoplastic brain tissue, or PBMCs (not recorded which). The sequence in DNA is TGTGCCAGCAGCTTGCGACAGGGAGCCTCCCTCTACGAGCAGTACTTC. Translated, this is CASSLRQGASLYEQYF. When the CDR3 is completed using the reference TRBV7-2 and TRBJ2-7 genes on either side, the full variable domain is GAGVSQSPSNKVTEKGKDVELRCDPISGHTALYWYRQSLGQGLEFLIYFQGNSAPDKSGLPSDRFSAERTGGSVSTLTIQRTQQEDSAVYLCASSLRQGASLYEQYFGPGTRLTVT.